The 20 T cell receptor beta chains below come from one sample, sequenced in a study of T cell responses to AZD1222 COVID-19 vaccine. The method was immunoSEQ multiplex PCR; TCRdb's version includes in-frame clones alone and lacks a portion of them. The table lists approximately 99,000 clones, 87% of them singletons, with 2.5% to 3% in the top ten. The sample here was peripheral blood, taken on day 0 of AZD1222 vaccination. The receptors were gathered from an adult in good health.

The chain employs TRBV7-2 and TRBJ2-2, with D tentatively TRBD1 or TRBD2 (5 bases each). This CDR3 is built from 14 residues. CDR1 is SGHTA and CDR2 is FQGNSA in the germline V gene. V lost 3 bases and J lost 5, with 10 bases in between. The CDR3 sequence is CASSFKWGTGELFF. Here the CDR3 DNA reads TGTGCCAGCAGCTTTAAATGGGGGACCGGGGAGCTGTTTTTT.

The CDR3 region has the DNA TGTGCCAGCAGCTTGGACAGGGGCAATCAGCCCCAGCATTTT. Residues: CASSLDRGNQPQHF. J is TRBJ1-5 and V is TRBV7-2; TRBD1 matches 8 bases. CDR3 length equals 14 residues. Germline assignment: CDR1 SGHTA and CDR2 FQGNSA. Germline trimming cut 3 bases from V and 2 bases from J; bases unmatched to any gene: 0.

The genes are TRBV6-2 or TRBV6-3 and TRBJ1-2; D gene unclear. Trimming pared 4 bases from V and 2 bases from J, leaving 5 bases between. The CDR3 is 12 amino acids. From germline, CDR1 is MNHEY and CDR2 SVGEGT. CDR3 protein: CASSLRNYGYTF. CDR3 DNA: TGTGCCAGCAGTTTGCGAAACTATGGCTACACCTTC.

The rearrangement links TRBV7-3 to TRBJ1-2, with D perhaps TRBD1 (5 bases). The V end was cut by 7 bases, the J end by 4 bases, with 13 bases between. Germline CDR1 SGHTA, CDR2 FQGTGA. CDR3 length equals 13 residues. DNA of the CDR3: TGTGCCAGCACGCTGGGGCGGATCTATGGCTACACCTTC. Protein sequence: CASTLGRIYGYTF.

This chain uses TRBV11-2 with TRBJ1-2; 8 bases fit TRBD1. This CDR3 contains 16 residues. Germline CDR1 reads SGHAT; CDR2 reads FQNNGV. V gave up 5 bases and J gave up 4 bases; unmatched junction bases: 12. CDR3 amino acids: CASSRSGAGGIYGYTF. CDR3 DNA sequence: TGTGCCAGCAGCCGCAGCGGGGCAGGGGGCATCTATGGCTACACCTTC.

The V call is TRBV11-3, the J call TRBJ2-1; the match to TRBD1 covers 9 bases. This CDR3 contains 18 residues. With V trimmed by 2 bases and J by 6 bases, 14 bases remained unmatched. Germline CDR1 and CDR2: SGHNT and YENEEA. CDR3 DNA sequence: TGTGCCAGCAGCTTAAGTCCTATTGGGACAGGGTCAACCAATGAGCAGTTCTTC. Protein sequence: CASSLSPIGTGSTNEQFF.

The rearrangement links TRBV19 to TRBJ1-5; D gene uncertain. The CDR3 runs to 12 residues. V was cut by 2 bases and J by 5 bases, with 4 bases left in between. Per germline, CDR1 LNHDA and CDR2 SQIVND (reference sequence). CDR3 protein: CASSISDQPQHF. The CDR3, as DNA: TGTGCCAGTAGTATATCGGATCAGCCCCAGCATTTT.

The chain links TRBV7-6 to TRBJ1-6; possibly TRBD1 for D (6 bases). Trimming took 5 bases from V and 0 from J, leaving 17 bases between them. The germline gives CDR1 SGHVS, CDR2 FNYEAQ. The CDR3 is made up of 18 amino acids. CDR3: CASSPRTAKSSYNSPLHF. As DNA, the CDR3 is TGTGCCAGCAGCCCTAGGACAGCAAAAAGCTCCTATAATTCACCCCTCCACTTT.

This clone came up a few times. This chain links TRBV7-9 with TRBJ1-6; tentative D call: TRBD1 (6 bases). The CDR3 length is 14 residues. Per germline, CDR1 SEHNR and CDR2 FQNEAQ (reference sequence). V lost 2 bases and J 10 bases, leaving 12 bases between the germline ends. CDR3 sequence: CASSLRQVGSPLHF. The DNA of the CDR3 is TGTGCCAGCAGCTTACGACAGGTGGGGTCACCCCTCCACTTT.

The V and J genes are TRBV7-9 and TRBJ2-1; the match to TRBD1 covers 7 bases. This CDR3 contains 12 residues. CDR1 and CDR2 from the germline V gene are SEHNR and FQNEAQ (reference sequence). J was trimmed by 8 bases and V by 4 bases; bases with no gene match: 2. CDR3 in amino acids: CASSYGQDEQFF. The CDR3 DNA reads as TGTGCCAGCAGCTACGGACAGGATGAGCAGTTCTTC.

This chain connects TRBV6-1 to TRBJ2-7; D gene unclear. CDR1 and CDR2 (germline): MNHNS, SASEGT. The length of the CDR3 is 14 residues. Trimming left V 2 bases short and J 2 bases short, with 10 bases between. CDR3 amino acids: CASSERHNTYEQYV. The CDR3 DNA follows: TGTGCCAGCAGTGAACGGCATAACACCTACGAGCAGTACGTC.

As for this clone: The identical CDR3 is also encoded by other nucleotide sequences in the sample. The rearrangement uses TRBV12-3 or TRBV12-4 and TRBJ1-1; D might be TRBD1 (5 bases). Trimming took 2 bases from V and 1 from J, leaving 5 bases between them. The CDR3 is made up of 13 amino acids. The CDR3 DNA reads TGTGCCAGCAGTTTACAGGGGAACACTGAAGCTTTCTTT. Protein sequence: CASSLQGNTEAFF.

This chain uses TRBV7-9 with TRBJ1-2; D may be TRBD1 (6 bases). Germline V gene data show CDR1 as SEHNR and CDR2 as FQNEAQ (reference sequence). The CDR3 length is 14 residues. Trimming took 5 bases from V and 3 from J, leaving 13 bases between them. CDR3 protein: CASSPRDTYYGYTF. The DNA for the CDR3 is TGTGCCAGCAGCCCCCGGGACACCTACTATGGCTACACCTTC.

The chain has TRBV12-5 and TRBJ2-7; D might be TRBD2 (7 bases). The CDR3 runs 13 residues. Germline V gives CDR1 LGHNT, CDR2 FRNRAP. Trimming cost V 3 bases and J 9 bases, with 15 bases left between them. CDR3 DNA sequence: TGTGCTAGTGGTTTTGCAGGGGCGGGGGCGCAGTACTTC. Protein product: CASGFAGAGAQYF.

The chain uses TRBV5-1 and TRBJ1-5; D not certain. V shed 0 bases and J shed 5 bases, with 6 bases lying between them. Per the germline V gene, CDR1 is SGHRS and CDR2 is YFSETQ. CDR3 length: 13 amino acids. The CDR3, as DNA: TGCGCCAGCAGCTTGGAGGGCCATCAGCCCCAGCATTTT. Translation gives CASSLEGHQPQHF.

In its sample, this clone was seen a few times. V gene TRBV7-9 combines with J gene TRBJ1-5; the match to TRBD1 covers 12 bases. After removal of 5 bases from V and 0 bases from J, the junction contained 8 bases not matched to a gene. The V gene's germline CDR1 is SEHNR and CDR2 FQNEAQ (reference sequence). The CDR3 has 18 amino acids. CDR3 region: CASSPGQGALFSNQPQHF. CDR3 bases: TGTGCCAGCAGCCCGGGACAGGGGGCCCTCTTTAGCAATCAGCCCCAGCATTTT.

CDR3 coding DNA: TGTGCCAGCAGCCAAGAGGGCAGCGAGCAGTACTTC. Amino acids: CASSQEGSEQYF. The rearrangement joins TRBV4-2 to TRBJ2-7; no clear D gene. V was cut by 0 bases and J by 6 bases, with 6 bases left in between. Germline V gene sequence: CDR1 LGHNA, CDR2 YNFKEQ. This CDR3 comprises 12 residues.

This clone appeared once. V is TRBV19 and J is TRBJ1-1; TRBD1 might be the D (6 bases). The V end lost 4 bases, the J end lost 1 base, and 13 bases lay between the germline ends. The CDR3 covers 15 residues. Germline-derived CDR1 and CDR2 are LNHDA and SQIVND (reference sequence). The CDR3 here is CASSTTGTQNTEAFF. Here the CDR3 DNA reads TGTGCCAGTAGTACAACCGGGACACAGAACACTGAAGCTTTCTTT.

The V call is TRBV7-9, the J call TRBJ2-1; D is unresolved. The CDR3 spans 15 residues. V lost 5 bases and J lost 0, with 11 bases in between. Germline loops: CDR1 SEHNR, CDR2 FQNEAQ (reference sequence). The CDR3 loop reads CASSPSEASYNEQFF. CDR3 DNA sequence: TGTGCCAGCAGCCCCTCTGAGGCCTCCTACAATGAGCAGTTCTTC.

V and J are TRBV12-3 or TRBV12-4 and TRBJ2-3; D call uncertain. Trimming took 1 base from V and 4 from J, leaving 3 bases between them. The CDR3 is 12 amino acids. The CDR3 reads CASSLDSDTQYF. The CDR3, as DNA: TGTGCCAGCAGTTTAGATTCAGATACGCAGTATTTT.